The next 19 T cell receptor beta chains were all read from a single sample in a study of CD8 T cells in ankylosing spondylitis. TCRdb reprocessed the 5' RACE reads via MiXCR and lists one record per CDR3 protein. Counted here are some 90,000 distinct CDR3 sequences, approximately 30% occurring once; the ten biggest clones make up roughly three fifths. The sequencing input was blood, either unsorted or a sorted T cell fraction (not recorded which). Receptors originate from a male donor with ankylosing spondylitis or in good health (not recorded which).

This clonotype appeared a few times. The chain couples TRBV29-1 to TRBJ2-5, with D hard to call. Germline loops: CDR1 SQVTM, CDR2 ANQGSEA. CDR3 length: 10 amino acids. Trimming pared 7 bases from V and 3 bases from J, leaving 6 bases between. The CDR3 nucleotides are TGCAGCGCTATAGAAGAGACCCAGTACTTC. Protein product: CSAIEETQYF. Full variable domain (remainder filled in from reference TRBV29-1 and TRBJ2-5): SAVISQKPSRDICQRGTSLTIQCQVDSQVTMMFWYRQQPGQSLTLIATANQGSEATYESGFVIDKFPISRPNLTFSTLTVSNMSPEDSSIYLCSAIEETQYFGPGTRLLVL.

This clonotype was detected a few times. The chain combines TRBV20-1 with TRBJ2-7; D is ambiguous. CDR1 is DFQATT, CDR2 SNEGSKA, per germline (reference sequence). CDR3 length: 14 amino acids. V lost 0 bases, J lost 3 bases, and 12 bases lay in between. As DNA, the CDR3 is TGCAGTGCTAGAGATCGAACAGAAAACTACGAGCAGTACTTC. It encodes CSARDRTENYEQYF.

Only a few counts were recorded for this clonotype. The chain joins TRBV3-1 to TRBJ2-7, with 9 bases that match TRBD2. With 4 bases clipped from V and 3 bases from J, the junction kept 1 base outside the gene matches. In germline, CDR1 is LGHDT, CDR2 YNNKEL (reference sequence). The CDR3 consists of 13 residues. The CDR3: CASSLLAGYEQYF. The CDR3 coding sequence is TGTGCCAGCAGCCTACTAGCGGGCTACGAGCAGTACTTC.

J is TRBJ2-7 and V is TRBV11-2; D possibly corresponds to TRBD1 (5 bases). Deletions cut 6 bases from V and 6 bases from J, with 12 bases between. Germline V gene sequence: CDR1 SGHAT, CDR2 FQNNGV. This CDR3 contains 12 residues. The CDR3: CASSPDSPEQYV. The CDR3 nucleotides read TGTGCCAGCAGTCCCGACAGCCCCGAGCAGTACGTC.

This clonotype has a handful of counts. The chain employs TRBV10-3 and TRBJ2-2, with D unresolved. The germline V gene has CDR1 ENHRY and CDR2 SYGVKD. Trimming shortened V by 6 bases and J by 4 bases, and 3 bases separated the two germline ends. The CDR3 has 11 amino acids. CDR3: CAIRSTGELFF. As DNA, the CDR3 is TGTGCCATCAGGTCCACCGGGGAGCTGTTTTTT.

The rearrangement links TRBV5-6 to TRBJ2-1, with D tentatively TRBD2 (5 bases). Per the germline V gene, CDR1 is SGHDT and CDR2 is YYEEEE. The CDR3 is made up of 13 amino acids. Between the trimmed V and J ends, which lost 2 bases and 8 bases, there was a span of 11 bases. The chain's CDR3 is CASSLRTFDEQFF. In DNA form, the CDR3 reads TGTGCCAGCAGCTTAAGGACTTTTGATGAGCAGTTCTTC.

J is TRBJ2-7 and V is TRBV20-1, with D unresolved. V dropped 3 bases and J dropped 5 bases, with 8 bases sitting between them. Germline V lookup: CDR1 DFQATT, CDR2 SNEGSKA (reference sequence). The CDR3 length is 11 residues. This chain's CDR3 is CSASAIDEQYF. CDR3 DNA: TGCAGTGCTAGCGCTATCGACGAGCAGTACTTC.

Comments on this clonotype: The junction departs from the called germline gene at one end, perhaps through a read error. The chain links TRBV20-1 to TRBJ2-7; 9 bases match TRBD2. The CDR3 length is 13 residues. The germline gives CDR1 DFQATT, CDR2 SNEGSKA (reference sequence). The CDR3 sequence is CSASRGRVYAQYF. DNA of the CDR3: TGCAGTGCTAGTCGCGGGAGGGTGTACGCGCAGTACTTC.

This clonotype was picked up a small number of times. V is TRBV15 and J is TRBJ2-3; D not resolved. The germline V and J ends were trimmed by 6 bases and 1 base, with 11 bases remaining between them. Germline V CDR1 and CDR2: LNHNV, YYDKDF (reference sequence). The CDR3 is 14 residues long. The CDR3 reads CATSPRTGTDTQYF. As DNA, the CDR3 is TGTGCCACCAGTCCTCGGACGGGCACAGATACGCAGTATTTT.

CDR3 in DNA: TGTGCCAGCAGCTTATCCGGGACAGGGGCAGTTGTAAAAGCTTTCTTT. As protein: CASSLSGTGAVVKAFF. V is TRBV12-3 or TRBV12-4 and J is TRBJ1-1; 10 nucleotides match TRBD1. V shed 6 bases and J 9 bases; nucleotides not matched to a gene: 16. The CDR3 sequence is 16 residues long.

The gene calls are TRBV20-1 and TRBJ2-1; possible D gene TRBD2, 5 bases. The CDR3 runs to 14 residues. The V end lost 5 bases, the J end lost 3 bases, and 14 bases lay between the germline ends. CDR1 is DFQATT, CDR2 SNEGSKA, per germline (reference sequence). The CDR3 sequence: CSALTRNIYNEQFF. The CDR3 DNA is TGCAGTGCTCTTACTAGGAACATCTACAATGAGCAGTTCTTC.

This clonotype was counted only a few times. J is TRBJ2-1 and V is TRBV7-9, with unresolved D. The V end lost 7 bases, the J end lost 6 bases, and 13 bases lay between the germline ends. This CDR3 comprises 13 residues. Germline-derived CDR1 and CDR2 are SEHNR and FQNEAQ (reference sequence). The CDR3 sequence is CASTRAYLNEQFF. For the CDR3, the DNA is TGTGCCAGCACTCGCGCGTACCTCAATGAGCAGTTCTTC.

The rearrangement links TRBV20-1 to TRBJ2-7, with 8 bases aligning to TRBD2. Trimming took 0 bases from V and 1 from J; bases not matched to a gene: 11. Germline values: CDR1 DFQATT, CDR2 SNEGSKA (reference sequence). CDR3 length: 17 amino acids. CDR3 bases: TGCAGTGCTAGAGATCTTGTAAGCGGGAGTGGGTCCTACGAGCAGTACTTC. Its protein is CSARDLVSGSGSYEQYF.

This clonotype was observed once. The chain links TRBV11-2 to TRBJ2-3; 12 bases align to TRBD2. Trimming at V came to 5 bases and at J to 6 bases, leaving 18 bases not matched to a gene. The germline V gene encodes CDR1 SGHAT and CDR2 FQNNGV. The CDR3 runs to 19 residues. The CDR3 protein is CASSPKHPYASGGEDTQYF. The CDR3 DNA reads TGTGCCAGCAGCCCAAAACACCCGTACGCTAGCGGGGGGGAGGATACGCAGTATTTT.

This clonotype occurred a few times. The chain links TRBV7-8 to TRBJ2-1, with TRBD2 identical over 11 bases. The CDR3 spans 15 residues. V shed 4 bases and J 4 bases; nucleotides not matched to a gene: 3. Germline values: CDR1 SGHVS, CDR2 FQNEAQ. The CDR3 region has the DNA TGTGCCAGCAGCTCGACTAGCGGGAATTACAATGAGCAGTTCTTC. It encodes CASSSTSGNYNEQFF.

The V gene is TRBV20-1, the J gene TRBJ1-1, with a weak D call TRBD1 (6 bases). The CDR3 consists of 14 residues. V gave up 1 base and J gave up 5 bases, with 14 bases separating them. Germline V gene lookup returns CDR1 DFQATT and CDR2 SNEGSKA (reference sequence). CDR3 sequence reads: CSARVLGGGTEAFF. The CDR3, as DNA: TGCAGTGCTAGAGTCCTAGGGGGGGGTACTGAAGCTTTCTTT.

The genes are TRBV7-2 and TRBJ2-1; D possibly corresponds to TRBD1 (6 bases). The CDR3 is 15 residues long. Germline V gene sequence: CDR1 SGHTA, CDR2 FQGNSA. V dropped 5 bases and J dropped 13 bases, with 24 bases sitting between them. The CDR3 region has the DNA TGTGCCAGCAGCGAAGCTTTCTCGTCAAGGGGGAATCAGTTCTTC. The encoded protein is CASSEAFSSRGNQFF.

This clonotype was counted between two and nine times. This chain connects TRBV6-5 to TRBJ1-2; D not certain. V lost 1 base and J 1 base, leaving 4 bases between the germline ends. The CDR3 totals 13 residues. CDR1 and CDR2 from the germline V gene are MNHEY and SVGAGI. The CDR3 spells CASSYWVNYGYTF. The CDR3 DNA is TGTGCCAGCAGTTACTGGGTTAACTATGGCTACACCTTC.

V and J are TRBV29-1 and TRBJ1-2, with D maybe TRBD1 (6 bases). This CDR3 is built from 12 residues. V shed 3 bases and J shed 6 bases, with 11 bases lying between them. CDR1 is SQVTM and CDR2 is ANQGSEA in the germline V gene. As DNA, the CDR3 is TGCAGCGTTGATTTCAGGGGAGATGGCTACACCTTC. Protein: CSVDFRGDGYTF.